These T cell receptor beta chains were read from a single sample in a study of blood T cells in healthy people across ages. Using its own MiXCR run on the 5' RACE reads, TCRdb lists one record per CDR3 protein. The sample records 600,000 to 850,000 distinct CDR3 sequences, approximately 25% being singletons. In addition, the sample was reused for a study of T cells of mothers and their children.

The sequencing input was blood. These receptors were obtained from a boy aged 10-17 years in good health. The conserved cysteine and the conserved F or W are not part of the CDR3 here. Clone size appears in some rows only: once, few, many, or a class for an expanded clone.

clone size: few
V gene: TRBV7-2
J gene: TRBJ2-1
CDR3 protein: ASSLGSRTSIVGNEQF

clone size: .
V gene: TRBV2
J gene: TRBJ1-1
CDR3 protein: ASSDPTRTLNTEAF

clone size: few
V gene: TRBV29-1
J gene: TRBJ2-5
CDR3 protein: SAVAPYRGETQY

clone size: few
V gene: TRBV28
J gene: TRBJ2-7
CDR3 protein: ASKASYEQY

clone size: few
V gene: TRBV29-1
J gene: .
CDR3 protein: SVEGGQGFYEQY

clone size: few
V gene: TRBV28
J gene: TRBJ1-3
CDR3 protein: ASSLIGPGNTIY

clone size: .
V gene: TRBV12-3/TRBV12-4
J gene: TRBJ2-1
CDR3 protein: ASSLGRRGLAGYNEQF

clone size: .
V gene: TRBV19
J gene: TRBJ2-5
CDR3 protein: ASSEVAGETQY

clone size: few
V gene: TRBV25-1
J gene: TRBJ2-5
CDR3 protein: ASSERTAPETQY

clone size: .
V gene: TRBV7-9
J gene: TRBJ1-2
CDR3 protein: ASSSESGADYGYT

clone size: few
V gene: TRBV14
J gene: TRBJ2-1
CDR3 protein: ASSQGDGGEQF

clone size: few
V gene: TRBV3-1
J gene: TRBJ2-3
CDR3 protein: ASSRALGAGGPPDTQY

clone size: .
V gene: TRBV4-1
J gene: TRBJ2-7
CDR3 protein: ASSQEGGGEQY

clone size: few
V gene: TRBV5-5
J gene: TRBJ2-1
CDR3 protein: ASSLRTSLISYNEQF

clone size: few
V gene: TRBV12-3/TRBV12-4
J gene: TRBJ2-5
CDR3 protein: ASSTMETQY

clone size: .
V gene: TRBV28
J gene: TRBJ1-2
CDR3 protein: ATRRQGPAGYT

clone size: .
V gene: TRBV9
J gene: TRBJ2-1
CDR3 protein: ASSVGPNNEQL

clone size: few
V gene: TRBV24-1
J gene: TRBJ2-7
CDR3 protein: ATTQYLRAYEQY

clone size: .
V gene: TRBV5-5
J gene: TRBJ2-7
CDR3 protein: ASSVLGTGDEQY

clone size: few
V gene: TRBV29-1
J gene: TRBJ2-3
CDR3 protein: SVEEPSGDSTDTQY